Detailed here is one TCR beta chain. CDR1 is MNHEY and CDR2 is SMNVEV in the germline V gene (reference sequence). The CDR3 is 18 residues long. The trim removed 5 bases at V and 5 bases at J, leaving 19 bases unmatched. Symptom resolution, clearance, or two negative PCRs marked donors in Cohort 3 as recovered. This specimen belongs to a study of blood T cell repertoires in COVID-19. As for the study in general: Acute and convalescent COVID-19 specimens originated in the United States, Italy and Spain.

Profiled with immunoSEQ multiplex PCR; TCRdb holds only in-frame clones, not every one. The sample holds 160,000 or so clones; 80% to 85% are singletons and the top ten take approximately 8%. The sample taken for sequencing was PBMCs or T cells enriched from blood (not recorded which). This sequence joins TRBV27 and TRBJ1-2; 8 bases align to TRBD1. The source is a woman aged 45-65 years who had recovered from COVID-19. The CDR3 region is CASSPRGTGKVNPYGYTF. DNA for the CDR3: TGTGCCAGCAGTCCCCGTGGGACAGGCAAGGTTAACCCTTATGGCTACACCTTC.